This T cell receptor (beta chain) was identified during a study of blood T cell repertoires in COVID-19 (dated by TCRdb to 2020 to 2021). Background for the entire study: Samples covering the acute and convalescent phases of COVID-19 were provided by collaborators in the United States, Italy and Spain. The material from the prospective study consisted of cDNA or gDNA derived from T cells, B-cell-depleted T cells, or PBMCs. The dataset comprised deeply sampled blood TCRbeta repertoires from subjects exposed to, actively infected with, or recovered from COVID-19. The repertoires were made available in a free public database intended to serve as a resource for research on the immune response to SARS-CoV-2. Samples were obtained from the ongoing ImmuneRACE study (first 160 participants) and from over a thousand subjects provided by 6 global collaborators. A de-identified subject ID, COVID-19 status, age in years and sex were almost always included in the sample metadata. Where available, HLA class I and class II types were obtained from metadata supplied by the sample provider rather than from assay-based typing. What the study reported, not specific to this receptor: How much clinical and demographic metadata was included differed by source and by participant, and the metadata was provided uncurated.

TCRbeta CDR3 regions were amplified from genomic DNA using the immunoSEQ Assay, a bias-controlled multiplex PCR. The study's processing was this. Nucleated cell counts per sample were estimated from amplification of reference gene primers within the assay. Sequence reads were collapsed and filtered to measure the absolute abundance of every unique TCRbeta CDR3 rearrangement. Productive Simpson clonality was computed per sample as the square root of Simpson's diversity index over productive rearrangements. The immuneACCESS repertoire file appears here via TCRdb, limited to in-frame rearrangements. These files lack a portion of the clones; in checked studies, under half of the deficit traces to unresolved V genes, and the cause of the others is not known. V, J and clone size reflect that table, while D and trimming were determined from the DNA. In all, the sample holds about 280,000 clones, and over 75% of those were seen once. Of the sample, approximately 5.1% falls within the top ten clones.

About this clone itself: Its binding antigen is unknown. No qualities accompany the bases; no much larger clone lies one base away.

Whole blood was collected in K2EDTA tubes by collaborating institutions according to the institutions' own protocols. For TCRbeta analysis, collaborators shipped samples as frozen whole blood, isolated PBMCs, or DNA extracted from either of those sample types. From cysteine to phenylalanine, the CDR3 is 13 amino acids long. Here the CDR3 DNA is all that survives: 39 bases in frame from base 1. V sheds 5 bases and J sheds 7 bases, leaving 11 bases between their ends. Taken from the germline V gene, the CDR1 and CDR2 loops are SGHVS and FQNEAQ. The sample consisted of peripheral blood. This clonotype was sampled from a man aged 50-60 years with active or convalescent COVID-19. The V and J segments used are TRBV7-8 and TRBJ1-4; a tentative D match to TRBD1 spans 6 bases. The CDR3 region: CASSTRTAEKLFF. The DNA sequence follows: TGTGCCAGCAGCACCCGGACAGCTGAAAAACTGTTTTTT.